The 2 T cell receptor beta chains below were found in one sample sequenced in a study of PD-1 blockade in classical Hodgkin lymphoma. Using immunoSEQ multiplex PCR, the repertoire was profiled, and TCRdb retains in-frame clones only, with some absent. The table lists about 30,000 clones, 71% of them singletons. Relapse was seen in all patients after autologous stem cell transplantation, and brentuximab vedotin exposure was variable. This specimen consisted of peripheral blood mononuclear cells (PBMCs), obtained before the second cycle of nivolumab. The origin of the receptors is a human donor with classical Hodgkin lymphoma.

This clone was observed once. V gene TRBV11-2 combines with J gene TRBJ1-2; the match to TRBD1 covers 9 bases. The trim removed 5 bases at V and 4 bases at J, leaving 8 bases unmatched. The CDR3 is made up of 15 amino acids. Germline CDR1 SGHAT, CDR2 FQNNGV. The CDR3 region is CASSPGQGPGYGYTF. CDR3 nucleotide sequence: TGTGCCAGCAGCCCAGGACAGGGGCCGGGCTATGGCTACACCTTC.

The chain combines TRBV6-5 with TRBJ1-2; 8 nucleotides match TRBD1. V was clipped by 3 bases and J by 6 bases; unmatched bases: 9. Per the germline V gene, CDR1 is MNHEY and CDR2 is SVGAGI. The CDR3 has 15 residues. CDR3 sequence (DNA): TGTGCCAGCAGTTATTCTCGGACAGGGTCGGATGGCTACACCTTC. It is translated as CASSYSRTGSDGYTF.